The 25 T cell receptor beta chains in this list originate from one sample, sequenced in a study of Graves' ophthalmopathy and Graves' hyperthyroidism. The study amplified TCR beta CDR3 regions using RNA transcripts. HTBI-primed RT-PCR formed the first round, and a multiplex PCR formed the second. TCRdb processed the multiplex PCR reads anew with MiXCR; each CDR3 protein has one entry. The sample has 900,000 to 1,200,000 distinct CDR3 sequences, roughly two fifths seen once. Sequencing was performed on peripheral blood or thyroid tissue (not recorded which). Source of these receptors: an adult man with Graves' hyperthyroidism.

This clonotype turned up a few times. J is TRBJ2-1 and V is TRBV10-3; 7 bases agree with TRBD2. The junction had 11 bases not matched to a gene; V was cut back by 7 bases and J by 5 bases. CDR1 is ENHRY, CDR2 SYGVKD, per germline. This CDR3 comprises 15 residues. In DNA form, the CDR3 reads TGTGCCATCATCCCGGGACTACTTCGCCACAATGAGCAGTTCTTC. This encodes CAIIPGLLRHNEQFF.

This clonotype occurred many times. The chain links TRBV10-3 to TRBJ1-3; no firm D call. In germline, CDR1 is ENHRY, CDR2 SYGVKD. Trimming left V 4 bases short and J 0 bases short, with 4 bases between. The CDR3 loop spans 13 amino acids. The CDR3 protein is CAISAASGNTIYF. The CDR3 region has the DNA TGTGCCATCAGTGCGGCCTCTGGAAACACCATATATTTT.

This clonotype has a handful of counts. The gene calls are TRBV20-1 and TRBJ1-1; 7 bases are shared with TRBD1. CDR3 size: 14 residues. J was trimmed by 5 bases and V by 6 bases; bases with no gene match: 12. From germline, CDR1 is DFQATT and CDR2 SNEGSKA (reference sequence). CDR3 amino acids: CSARGGDRETEAFF. In DNA, the CDR3 is TGCAGTGCCCGCGGGGGGGACAGAGAAACTGAAGCTTTCTTT.

As to this clonotype: Its ends do not fully match the called genes, so a read error is possible. V usage is TRBV10-3 and J usage is TRBJ2-7; the D gene is possibly TRBD1 (6 bases). CDR1 and CDR2 (germline): ENHRY, SYGVKD. There are 14 residues in the CDR3. DNA for the CDR3: TGTGCCAGCAGTTCAACAGGGCGACCCTACGAGCAGTACTTC. Its protein product is CASSSTGRPYEQYF.

This clonotype was picked up one time. The rearrangement joins TRBV11-2 to TRBJ2-5; 7 bases match TRBD2. V was clipped by 3 bases and J by 5 bases; unmatched bases: 9. This CDR3 is 15 amino acids long. Germline CDR1 reads SGHAT; CDR2 reads FQNNGV. CDR3 sequence: CASSLGTTPRETQYF. Written as DNA, the CDR3 is TGTGCCAGCAGCTTGGGGACTACCCCGAGGGAGACCCAGTACTTC.

This clonotype was seen many times. The rearrangement links TRBV5-1 to TRBJ1-4; 8 bases agree with TRBD1. Germline values: CDR1 SGHRS, CDR2 YFSETQ. The CDR3 loop spans 14 amino acids. The V gene end was trimmed by 4 bases and the J gene end by 8 bases; junction bases not matched to a gene: 7. DNA of the CDR3: TGCGCCAGCAGCACAGGACAGGGCCGGGAAAAACTGTTTTTT. Its protein is CASSTGQGREKLFF. The whole variable domain, filled in from reference TRBV5-1 and TRBJ1-4, reads KAGVTQTPRYLIKTRGQQVTLSCSPISGHRSVSWYQQTPGQGLQFLFEYFSETQRNKGNFPGRFSGRQFSNSRSEMNVSTLELGDSALYLCASSTGQGREKLFFGSGTQLSVL.

This clonotype appeared many times. The chain is built from TRBV7-6 and TRBJ2-5, with 9 bases matching TRBD2. CDR3 length: 16 residues. V lost 1 base and J lost 0; bases outside the gene matches: 3. The germline CDR1 and CDR2 sequences are SGHVS and FNYEAQ. This chain's CDR3 is CASSLVLAGYQETQYF. CDR3 sequence (DNA): TGTGCCAGCAGCTTAGTGCTAGCGGGGTACCAAGAGACCCAGTACTTC.

This clonotype was found many times. The chain combines TRBV7-2 with TRBJ2-7, with 8 bases fitting TRBD2. This CDR3 is built from 15 residues. The trim removed 5 bases at V and 3 bases at J, leaving 9 bases unmatched. Germline V lookup: CDR1 SGHTA, CDR2 FQGNSA. The CDR3 sequence is CASSPRGGRFYEQYF. CDR3 in DNA: TGTGCCAGCAGCCCTCGGGGGGGGCGCTTCTACGAGCAGTACTTC.

This clonotype was detected a few times. The CDR3 here is CASSQSAVNTEAFF. CDR3 bases: TGTGCCAGCAGCCAATCCGCCGTCAACACTGAAGCTTTCTTT. V usage is TRBV6-5 and J usage is TRBJ1-1; D remains ambiguous. With 6 bases removed from V and 2 bases from J, the gap between germline ends came to 13 bases. The CDR3 extends over 14 amino acids. Germline loops: CDR1 MNHEY, CDR2 SVGAGI.

Concerning this clonotype: A much bigger clone sits one base away, suggesting this may be a read error. The V gene is TRBV25-1, the J gene TRBJ1-6; maybe TRBD1 (5 bases). The CDR3 is made up of 13 amino acids. CDR1 is MGHDK, CDR2 SYGVNS, per germline. CDR3 in amino acids: CTSKGQGDSPLHF. The CDR3 DNA reads TGTACCAGCAAAGGGCAGGGCGATTCACCCCTCCACTTT.

The chain has TRBV2 and TRBJ1-4; perhaps TRBD1 as D (5 bases). Trimming pared 5 bases from V and 6 bases from J, leaving 22 bases between. Germline CDR1 is SNHLY and CDR2 is FYNNEI. This CDR3 spans 17 amino acids. The CDR3 reads CASSTEDFGGGDEKLFF. In DNA, the CDR3 is TGTGCCAGCAGTACCGAGGACTTTGGCGGGGGGGATGAAAAACTGTTTTTT.

The rearrangement joins TRBV25-1 to TRBJ2-5, with 16 bases identical to TRBD2. V gave up 10 bases and J gave up 5 bases; unmatched junction bases: 13. CDR3 length equals 17 residues. Looked up from germline, CDR1 is MGHDK and CDR2 is SYGVNS. The CDR3 reads CAISEPGLAGGQETQYF. The CDR3 DNA follows: TGTGCCATCAGCGAACCGGGACTAGCGGGGGGGCAGGAGACCCAGTACTTC.

This clonotype was seen ten or more times. The chain recombines TRBV7-2 with TRBJ2-5, with a tentative D call TRBD2 (7 bases). In germline, CDR1 is SGHTA, CDR2 FQGNSA. V lost 6 bases to trimming and J lost 5 bases, with 16 bases between them. The CDR3 is 14 residues long. CDR3 DNA: TGTGCCAGCAGGGGGAGGGGGGTGGGTGAGACCCAGTACTTC. This encodes CASRGRGVGETQYF. Together with reference TRBV7-2 and TRBJ2-5, the CDR3 gives the full variable domain: GAGVSQSPSNKVTEKGKDVELRCDPISGHTALYWYRQSLGQGLEFLIYFQGNSAPDKSGLPSDRFSAERTGGSVSTLTIQRTQQEDSAVYLCASRGRGVGETQYFGPGTRLLVL.

With regard to this clonotype: A much larger clone differs by one base, so this may be a read error. The chain carries TRBV9 and TRBJ2-7; a possible D gene is TRBD1 (6 bases). Per germline, CDR1 SGDLS and CDR2 YYNGEE. Trimming shortened V by 3 bases and J by 6 bases, and 16 bases separated the two germline ends. CDR3 size: 14 residues. As DNA, the CDR3 is TGTGCCAGCAGCGAGGGGGTCCCAACCTGCGAGCAGTACTTC. As protein: CASSEGVPTCEQYF.

This clonotype was detected only a few times. This chain uses TRBV29-1 with TRBJ1-1; no definite D call. Germline assignment: CDR1 SQVTM and CDR2 ANQGSEA. Trimming pared 0 bases from V and 3 bases from J, leaving 8 bases between. The CDR3 spans 13 residues. This chain's CDR3 is CSVEEDGYTEAFF. The CDR3 DNA reads as TGCAGCGTTGAAGAGGACGGATACACTGAAGCTTTCTTT. Full variable domain (remainder filled in from reference TRBV29-1 and TRBJ1-1): SAVISQKPSRDICQRGTSLTIQCQVDSQVTMMFWYRQQPGQSLTLIATANQGSEATYESGFVIDKFPISRPNLTFSTLTVSNMSPEDSSIYLCSVEEDGYTEAFFGQGTRLTVV.

This clonotype came up once. The chain is built from TRBV29-1 and TRBJ2-5; 7 nucleotides line up with TRBD2. Germline V gene lookup returns CDR1 SQVTM and CDR2 ANQGSEA. V gave up 2 bases and J gave up 5 bases; unmatched junction bases: 8. This CDR3 region has 14 residues. For the CDR3, the DNA is TGCAGCGTTGAAACTAGCGAGGCCTGGGAGACCCAGTACTTC. Its protein is CSVETSEAWETQYF. The complete variable domain, with remaining parts taken from reference TRBV29-1 and TRBJ2-5, reads SAVISQKPSRDICQRGTSLTIQCQVDSQVTMMFWYRQQPGQSLTLIATANQGSEATYESGFVIDKFPISRPNLTFSTLTVSNMSPEDSSIYLCSVETSEAWETQYFGPGTRLLVL.

This clonotype was counted ten times or more. The chain couples TRBV27 to TRBJ2-5, with D unclear. Germline loops: CDR1 MNHEY, CDR2 SMNVEV (reference sequence). The CDR3 has 15 amino acids. Between the trimmed V and J ends, which lost 5 bases and 5 bases, there was a span of 18 bases. The DNA for the CDR3 is TGTGCCAGCAGTCTCCGCGCCCCACTACCGGAGACCCAGTACTTC. This gives the protein CASSLRAPLPETQYF.

This clonotype appeared a few times. This CDR3 reads CASSLRGARAPYGYTF. CDR3 DNA: TGTGCCAGCAGCTTACGTGGGGCCAGGGCTCCCTATGGCTACACCTTC. J is TRBJ1-2 and V is TRBV7-8; maybe TRBD1 (5 bases). Germline CDR1 is SGHVS and CDR2 is FQNEAQ. With 2 bases removed from V and 4 bases from J, the gap between germline ends came to 17 bases. The CDR3 sequence is 16 residues long.

This clonotype was seen only a few times. The rearrangement joins TRBV4-1 to TRBJ2-5; 10 positions agree with TRBD2. Germline values: CDR1 MGHRA, CDR2 YSYEKL. The CDR3 is 15 residues long. Trimming cost V 2 bases and J 3 bases; bases outside gene matches: 3. In DNA, the CDR3 is TGCGCCAGCAGCCAAACTAGCGGGATAGAAGAGACCCAGTACTTC. The encoded protein is CASSQTSGIEETQYF.

There are a few counts of this clonotype. This chain joins TRBV12-3 or TRBV12-4 and TRBJ2-7; 7 bases map to TRBD2. The CDR3 runs 20 residues. J lost 6 bases, V lost 3 bases, and 26 bases had no gene match. This chain's CDR3 is CASSFQGWGEGNRLRLEQYF. As DNA, the CDR3 is TGTGCCAGCAGTTTCCAAGGATGGGGGGAGGGCAACCGGCTCCGTCTCGAGCAGTACTTC.

This clonotype was seen a few times. The chain's CDR3 is CASRSGTGMETQYF. The CDR3, as DNA: TGTGCCAGCAGGTCTGGGACAGGGATGGAGACCCAGTACTTC. The V gene is TRBV7-8, the J gene TRBJ2-5; 9 bases are a match to TRBD1. The trim removed 6 bases at V and 5 bases at J, leaving 7 bases unmatched. Germline values: CDR1 SGHVS, CDR2 FQNEAQ. The length of the CDR3 is 14 residues.

This chain connects TRBV6-6 to TRBJ1-4; 10 bases are shared with TRBD1. The CDR3 is made up of 13 amino acids. Trimming at V came to 6 bases and at J to 10 bases, leaving 5 bases not matched to a gene. Germline V CDR1 and CDR2: MNHNY, SVGAGI (reference sequence). The CDR3 region has the DNA TGTGCCAGCAGGGGACAGGGGAGTGGAAAACTGTTTTTT. Its protein is CASRGQGSGKLFF.

In the case of this clonotype: Given a much more abundant clone one base away, this may be a read error. A read error is likely, as this CDR3 ends without the conserved phenylalanine or tryptophan. This chain connects TRBV19 to TRBJ1-5, with 7 bases matching TRBD1. CDR1 and CDR2 (germline): LNHDA, SQIVND (reference sequence). V dropped 5 bases and J dropped 3; count of bases not matched to a gene: 10. The CDR3 loop spans 16 amino acids. CDR3 DNA sequence: TGTGCCAGTAGTGCCGGACAGGTTGCCCTCAATCAGCCCCAGCATTCT. It codes for CASSAGQVALNQPQHS.

In this sample, this clonotype turned up many times. This chain connects TRBV7-9 to TRBJ2-7, with 10 bases fitting TRBD1. Germline CDR1 and CDR2: SEHNR and FQNEAQ (reference sequence). V shed 5 bases and J 2 bases; nucleotides not matched to a gene: 6. There are 15 residues in the CDR3. The CDR3 region is CASSGGQGVPYEQYF. The CDR3 nucleotides are TGTGCCAGCAGCGGTGGACAGGGGGTTCCCTACGAGCAGTACTTC.

J is TRBJ2-5 and V is TRBV20-1; no reliable D call. Trimming shortened V by 0 bases and J by 5 bases, and 13 bases separated the two germline ends. Germline lookup yields CDR1 DFQATT and CDR2 SNEGSKA (reference sequence). The CDR3 runs to 14 residues. The CDR3 reads CSARDMGIRETQYF. The CDR3 DNA follows: TGCAGTGCTAGAGATATGGGTATCCGGGAGACCCAGTACTTC.